This T cell receptor (beta chain) came from a study of blood T cells in healthy people across ages. Comment on this clonotype: What it recognizes is unknown.

Sample-barcoded 5' priming and a J-beta primer mix drove a second PCR of roughly 7 to 11 cycles. TCRdb re-called the 5' RACE reads with MiXCR, one entry per CDR3 protein. The sample includes approximately 760,000 distinct CDR3 sequences, around 25% seen only once; the top ten take 9.4%. Germline values: CDR1 SQVTM, CDR2 ANQGSEA. CDR3 length: 10 residues. Trimming cost V 6 bases and J 7 bases, with 7 bases left between them. Study-wide points: Donor CMV infection status was unknown, possibly confounding age-related changes in expanded clonotypes. The fall in TCR beta diversity per million T cells was roughly linear with age.

In addition, the sample was reused for a study of T cells of mothers and their children. That report notes: Samples came from a few healthy Caucasian mothers and their six children.

This chain connects TRBV29-1 to TRBJ2-4; D unclear. The source is a boy aged 10-17 years in good health. The source material was blood. The CDR3 reads CSVFENIQYF. CDR3 sequence (DNA): TGCAGCGTCTTCGAGAACATTCAGTACTTC.